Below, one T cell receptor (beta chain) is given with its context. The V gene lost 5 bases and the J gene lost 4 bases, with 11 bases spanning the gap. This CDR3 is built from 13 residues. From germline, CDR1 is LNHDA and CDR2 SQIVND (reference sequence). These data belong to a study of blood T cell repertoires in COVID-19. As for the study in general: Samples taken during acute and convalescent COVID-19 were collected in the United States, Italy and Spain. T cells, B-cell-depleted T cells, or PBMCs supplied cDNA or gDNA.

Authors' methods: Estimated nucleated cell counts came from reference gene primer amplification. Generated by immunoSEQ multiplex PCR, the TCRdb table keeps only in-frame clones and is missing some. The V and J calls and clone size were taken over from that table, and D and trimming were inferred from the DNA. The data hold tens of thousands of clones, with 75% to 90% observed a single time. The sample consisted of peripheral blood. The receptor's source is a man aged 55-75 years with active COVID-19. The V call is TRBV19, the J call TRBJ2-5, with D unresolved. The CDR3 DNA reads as TGTGCCAGTAGTCTGAACCGCGGAGAGACCCAGTACTTC. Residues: CASSLNRGETQYF. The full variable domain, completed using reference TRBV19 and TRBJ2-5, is DGGITQSPKYLFRKEGQNVTLSCEQNLNHDAMYWYRQDPGQGLRLIYYSQIVNDFQKGDIAEGYSVSREKKESFPLTVTSAQKNPTAFYLCASSLNRGETQYFGPGTRLLVL.